These 21 T cell receptor beta chains came from one sample sequenced in a study of shared clonotypes between healthy human individuals. Method: immunoSEQ multiplex PCR; TCRdb's copy keeps in-frame clones and lacks some. The profile covers about 680,000 clones, with about 80% appearing a single time and around 1.7% taken by the ten largest. Sequenced input: memory CD4+ T cells sorted from blood. Described subset: CD45RA-negative fraction. Receptor source: a woman aged 30 to 39 in good health.

The chain is built from TRBV5-1 and TRBJ2-1; TRBD2 aligns across 14 bases. The CDR3 is made up of 16 amino acids. Germline CDR1 SGHRS, CDR2 YFSETQ. The V gene end was trimmed by 4 bases and the J gene end by 9 bases; junction bases not matched to a gene: 9. The CDR3 nucleotides read TGCGCCAGCAGCCCGACCGGGACTAGCGGGAGATCTGAGCAGTTCTTC. Amino acid sequence: CASSPTGTSGRSEQFF.

This chain uses TRBV9 with TRBJ2-3; D not certain. V lost 4 bases and J lost 3, with 6 bases in between. There are 12 residues in the CDR3. CDR1 and CDR2 from the germline V gene are SGDLS and YYNGEE. The chain's CDR3 is CASSPQTDTQYF. CDR3 sequence (DNA): TGTGCCAGCAGCCCTCAAACAGATACGCAGTATTTT.

This clone was counted ten times or more. The genes are TRBV4-1 and TRBJ2-2; weak D call: TRBD2 (7 bases). This CDR3 has 16 amino acids. Germline values: CDR1 MGHRA, CDR2 YSYEKL. Trimming removed 1 base at V and 6 bases at J, with 15 bases between. In DNA, the CDR3 is TGCGCCAGCAGCCAAGGAATGCGGGGGCGATCCGGGGAGCTGTTTTTT. This sequence encodes CASSQGMRGRSGELFF.

This clone was detected a few times. The V gene is TRBV7-2, the J gene TRBJ2-3, with 10 bases matching TRBD2. CDR3 length equals 18 residues. Germline loops: CDR1 SGHTA, CDR2 FQGNSA. The trim removed 2 bases at V and 2 bases at J, leaving 10 bases unmatched. This CDR3 reads CASSLTSSGSGATDTQYF. The DNA for the CDR3 is TGTGCCAGCAGCTTAACGTCTAGCGGGAGTGGGGCCACAGATACGCAGTATTTT.

The chain recombines TRBV19 with TRBJ1-1, with D unresolved. The CDR3 is 13 residues long. The V end lost 3 bases, the J end lost 7 bases, and 12 bases lay between the germline ends. In germline, CDR1 is LNHDA, CDR2 SQIVND (reference sequence). For the CDR3, the DNA is TGTGCCAGTAGTATCGTCCATTTGAGTGAAGCTTTCTTT. Translated, it gives CASSIVHLSEAFF.

The V gene is TRBV5-4, the J gene TRBJ2-5, with D unclear. V gave up 4 bases and J gave up 0 bases, with 13 bases separating them. Germline V lookup: CDR1 SGHNT, CDR2 YYREEE (reference sequence). This CDR3 is built from 15 residues. CDR3: CASSHRTEYQETQYF. The CDR3 DNA reads TGTGCCAGCAGCCATCGGACGGAGTACCAAGAGACCCAGTACTTC.

The J gene is TRBJ1-1, the V gene TRBV11-1; the D is unclear. Germline values: CDR1 SGHAT, CDR2 FQDESV (reference sequence). With 7 bases removed from V and 5 bases from J, the gap between germline ends came to 17 bases. CDR3 size: 14 residues. The CDR3 protein is CASTLGRLTTEAFF. Here the CDR3 DNA reads TGTGCCAGCACACTAGGGCGCCTGACTACTGAAGCTTTCTTT.

Turning to this clone: This likely came from a read error, as a far larger clone is one base away. Other nucleotide sequences from this sample produce the same CDR3. The genes are TRBV5-1 and TRBJ1-2; D is possibly TRBD1 (6 bases). The CDR3 is 15 amino acids. Trimming took off 0 bases at V and 3 bases at J, with 12 bases between the two ends. Germline CDR1 SGHRS, CDR2 YFSETQ. The CDR3 nucleotides are TGCGCCAGCAGCTTGGATTCCCAGGGGCACTATGGCTACACCTTC. Residues: CASSLDSQGHYGYTF.

The chain uses TRBV7-2 and TRBJ1-3, with D possibly TRBD1 on 6 matching bases. Trimming shortened V by 5 bases and J by 3 bases, and 14 bases separated the two germline ends. Germline V gene sequence: CDR1 SGHTA, CDR2 FQGNSA. The length of the CDR3 is 15 residues. The CDR3, as DNA: TGTGCCAGCAGCCCCGGGGGGGCGAGTGGAAACACCATATATTTT. This codes for CASSPGGASGNTIYF.

The V and J genes are TRBV10-3 and TRBJ2-1, with 8 bases matching TRBD2. The CDR3 runs 14 residues. CDR1 and CDR2 (germline): ENHRY, SYGVKD. J gave up 4 bases and V 5 bases, and 4 bases lay outside the gene matches. Written as DNA, the CDR3 is TGTGCCATCAGTAACGGGGGGGGTTACAATGAGCAGTTCTTC. Protein sequence: CAISNGGGYNEQFF.

This clone was recorded a few times. Within the sample, other DNA sequences also encode this same CDR3. The chain has TRBV2 and TRBJ1-5, with D unresolved. The CDR3 contains 15 residues. The V and J ends lost 5 bases and 0 bases respectively, with 11 bases between them. CDR1 is SNHLY, CDR2 FYNNEI, per germline. The CDR3 DNA sequence: TGTGCCAGCAGTCCACAGCGATATAGCAATCAGCCCCAGCATTTT. It translates to CASSPQRYSNQPQHF.

The rearrangement links TRBV6-1 to TRBJ1-5; D not certain. Germline CDR1 is MNHNS and CDR2 is SASEGT. V was trimmed by 4 bases and J by 7 bases, leaving 11 bases between them. CDR3 length: 13 amino acids. The CDR3: CASSGTEEQPQHF. The CDR3 DNA reads TGTGCCAGCAGTGGAACAGAGGAACAGCCCCAGCATTTT.

The gene calls are TRBV27 and TRBJ2-1, with TRBD2 identical over 8 bases. Per the germline V gene, CDR1 is MNHEY and CDR2 is SMNVEV (reference sequence). The length of the CDR3 is 14 residues. Unmatched junction bases numbered 3, after V lost 5 bases and J lost 3 bases. The CDR3 DNA reads TGTGCCAGCAGTCGAAGCGGGAGCTACAATGAGCAGTTCTTC. This codes for CASSRSGSYNEQFF.

The chain is built from TRBV18 and TRBJ2-3; tentatively, D is TRBD1 or TRBD2 (5 bases each). From germline, CDR1 is KGHSH and CDR2 LQKENI. V lost 1 base and J 0 bases, leaving 8 bases between the germline ends. The CDR3 extends over 15 amino acids. CDR3 residues: CASSPLGDSTDTQYF. Here the CDR3 DNA reads TGTGCCAGCTCACCACTGGGGGACAGCACAGATACGCAGTATTTT. The complete variable domain, with remaining parts taken from reference TRBV18 and TRBJ2-3, reads NAGVMQNPRHLVRRRGQEARLRCSPMKGHSHVYWYRQLPEEGLKFMVYLQKENIIDESGMPKERFSAEFPKEGPSILRIQQVVRGDSAAYFCASSPLGDSTDTQYFGPGTRLTVL.

This chain connects TRBV6-5 to TRBJ2-3; D is tentatively TRBD1 or TRBD2 (5 bases each). This CDR3 is built from 15 residues. V lost 8 bases and J lost 1, with 16 bases in between. CDR1 is MNHEY and CDR2 is SVGAGI in the germline V gene. The CDR3 loop is CASGNGGWGTDTQYF. CDR3 bases: TGTGCCAGCGGTAATGGGGGATGGGGCACAGATACGCAGTATTTT.

The chain couples TRBV18 to TRBJ1-1; D not certain. Germline CDR1 KGHSH, CDR2 LQKENI. Trimming took off 0 bases at V and 4 bases at J, with 6 bases between the two ends. The CDR3 runs to 13 residues. CDR3 nucleotide sequence: TGTGCCAGCTCACCACCGGTCCCCACTGAAGCTTTCTTT. This codes for CASSPPVPTEAFF.

The rearrangement links TRBV5-1 to TRBJ2-3; 9 bases agree with TRBD2. Trimming took 0 bases from V and 4 from J; bases not matched to a gene: 9. Per the germline V gene, CDR1 is SGHRS and CDR2 is YFSETQ. There are 17 residues in the CDR3. The CDR3: CASSLVNSGSGADTQYF. As DNA, the CDR3 is TGCGCCAGCAGCTTGGTTAATAGCGGGAGCGGGGCAGATACGCAGTATTTT.

This clone was picked up one time. Compared with germline, one end of the junction differs, possibly owing to a read error. The sample has other DNA sequences that encode this CDR3 too. V is TRBV28 and J is TRBJ2-1; D is perhaps TRBD2 (6 bases). Germline loops: CDR1 MDHEN, CDR2 SYDVKM. The CDR3 covers 13 residues. CDR3: CATYSGVYNEQFF. The CDR3 DNA reads as TGTGCCACGTATAGCGGAGTTTACAATGAACAGTTCTTC.

The chain employs TRBV30 and TRBJ2-5, with D perhaps TRBD1 (5 bases). CDR3 length: 15 amino acids. Trimming took 3 bases from V and 4 from J, leaving 18 bases between them. Germline V lookup: CDR1 GTSNPN, CDR2 SVGIG (reference sequence). This CDR3 reads CAWSRAVSGAETQYF. The CDR3 DNA follows: TGTGCCTGGAGCAGGGCGGTCAGTGGAGCAGAGACCCAGTACTTC.

The chain carries TRBV28 and TRBJ2-1, with 7 nucleotides matching TRBD1. The germline gives CDR1 MDHEN, CDR2 SYDVKM. The CDR3 extends over 15 amino acids. J lost 0 bases, V lost 5 bases, and 4 bases had no gene match. Written as DNA, the CDR3 is TGTGCCAGCAGTCCGTGGGACAGCTCCTACAATGAGCAGTTCTTC. Residues: CASSPWDSSYNEQFF. Full variable domain (outside the CDR3, taken from reference TRBV28 and TRBJ2-1): DVKVTQSSRYLVKRTGEKVFLECVQDMDHENMFWYRQDPGLGLRLIYFSYDVKMKEKGDIPEGYSVSREKKERFSLILESASTNQTSMYLCASSPWDSSYNEQFFGPGTRLTVL.

This chain links TRBV2 with TRBJ2-5, with D maybe TRBD2 (6 bases). The germline V and J ends were trimmed by 7 bases and 4 bases, with 13 bases remaining between them. The CDR3 has 13 residues. Germline CDR1 is SNHLY and CDR2 is FYNNEI. The CDR3 here is CASNWGRRETQYF. Here the CDR3 DNA reads TGTGCCAGCAACTGGGGGAGGCGAGAGACCCAGTACTTC. The variable domain in full, with the rest retrieved from reference TRBV2 and TRBJ2-5, is EPEVTQTPSHQVTQMGQEVILRCVPISNHLYFYWYRQILGQKVEFLVSFYNNEISEKSEIFDDQFSVERPDGSNFTLKIRSTKLEDSAMYFCASNWGRRETQYFGPGTRLLVL.